These 11 T cell receptor beta chains were all obtained from the same sample, sequenced in a study of lymphopenia after photon versus proton radiotherapy. Assay used: immunoSEQ multiplex PCR; TCRdb lists only in-frame clones, some missing. The table has more than 70,000 clones, about 86% seen once. The sample was peripheral blood, taken from a patient treated with proton-based radiotherapy. Receptors originate from a man aged 55 to 70 with pancreatic cancer.

The chain is built from TRBV27 and TRBJ2-7; the D is unclear. V shed 4 bases and J shed 7 bases, with 14 bases lying between them. Germline CDR1 reads MNHEY; CDR2 reads SMNVEV (reference sequence). This CDR3 contains 13 residues. The chain's CDR3 is CASSSWALGEQYF. CDR3 nucleotides: TGTGCCAGCAGTTCCTGGGCACTGGGTGAGCAGTACTTC.

This clone was recorded once. The rearrangement links TRBV28 to TRBJ1-2; D uncertain. CDR3 length: 14 residues. The V gene lost 0 bases and the J gene lost 3 bases, with 8 bases spanning the gap. Germline CDR1 and CDR2: MDHEN and SYDVKM. CDR3 nucleotides: TGTGCCAGCAGTTTATGGCCTCCTGACTATGGCTACACCTTC. Encoded protein: CASSLWPPDYGYTF.

This sequence joins TRBV28 and TRBJ1-2, with 7 bases aligning to TRBD1. V shed 8 bases and J 8 bases; nucleotides not matched to a gene: 8. The CDR3 covers 12 residues. Germline loops: CDR1 MDHEN, CDR2 SYDVKM. CDR3 loop: CASQVGGRGYTF. CDR3 nucleotides: TGTGCCAGCCAAGTAGGGGGCCGCGGCTACACCTTC.

This sequence joins TRBV6-1 and TRBJ1-3; tentative D call: TRBD1 (6 bases). From germline, CDR1 is MNHNS and CDR2 SASEGT. The CDR3 runs to 14 residues. Trimming removed 4 bases from V and 4 bases from J, with 11 bases in between. This CDR3 is CASSAKTGGNTIYF. The CDR3 DNA follows: TGTGCCAGCAGTGCCAAGACAGGAGGAAACACCATATATTTT.

CDR3 sequence (DNA): TGTGCCAGCAGCTTATCCCCCGGGACAGGGTACGAGCAGTACTTC. Residues: CASSLSPGTGYEQYF. The rearrangement links TRBV7-3 to TRBJ2-7, with 9 bases that match TRBD1. CDR1 is SGHTA, CDR2 FQGTGA, per germline. V shed 2 bases, J shed 4 bases, and the junction held 6 bases outside the gene matches. The CDR3 length is 15 residues.

J is TRBJ1-4 and V is TRBV6-5; D unresolved. From germline, CDR1 is MNHEY and CDR2 SVGAGI. V lost 3 bases, J lost 3 bases, and 11 bases lay in between. The CDR3 loop spans 15 amino acids. Written as DNA, the CDR3 is TGTGCCAGCAGTTATCCACAGAGTTCTAATGAAAAACTGTTTTTT. Amino acids: CASSYPQSSNEKLFF.

The gene calls are TRBV5-1 and TRBJ1-1; a possible D gene is TRBD1 (5 bases). Germline V CDR1 and CDR2: SGHRS, YFSETQ. This CDR3 contains 14 residues. V lost 7 bases, J lost 8 bases, and 21 bases lay in between. The CDR3 DNA follows: TGCGCCAGCCGAAACCCGGGGGACCGCTCCGAAGCTTTCTTT. Its protein is CASRNPGDRSEAFF.

Remarks on this clone: Being one base from a much bigger clone, this may be a read error. The CDR3 sequence: CSVEGGTRGILNEQFF. CDR3 nucleotides: TGCAGCGTTGAAGGAGGGACTAGGGGGATCCTCAATGAGCAGTTCTTC. The V gene is TRBV29-1, the J gene TRBJ2-1, with 8 bases matching TRBD2. CDR1 and CDR2 from the germline V gene are SQVTM and ANQGSEA. The CDR3 is 16 amino acids. Losses at the gene ends were 1 base for V and 6 bases for J; bases not matched to a gene: 11.

The V call is TRBV6-6, the J call TRBJ2-5, with TRBD2 identical over 12 bases. The V gene's germline CDR1 is MNHNY and CDR2 SVGAGI (reference sequence). The CDR3 covers 16 residues. The J segment lost 4 bases and the V segment lost 6 bases, leaving 9 bases of the junction unmatched. CDR3 sequence: CASSPSPSGRGETQYF. The CDR3 DNA is TGTGCCAGCAGCCCGAGTCCTAGCGGGAGGGGAGAGACCCAGTACTTC.

This chain uses TRBV7-6 with TRBJ2-1; 7 nucleotides agree with TRBD2. In germline, CDR1 is SGHVS, CDR2 FNYEAQ. This CDR3 contains 16 residues. V trimming: 1 base; J trimming: 0 bases; junction bases outside the gene matches: 3. The CDR3 loop reads CASSLGASGSYNEQFF. The CDR3 bases are TGTGCCAGCAGCTTAGGAGCTAGCGGCTCCTACAATGAGCAGTTCTTC.

V is TRBV5-6 and J is TRBJ1-5; D is uncertain. V lost 4 bases to trimming and J lost 7 bases, with 9 bases between them. This CDR3 has 12 amino acids. Germline CDR1 reads SGHDT; CDR2 reads YYEEEE. The CDR3 DNA sequence: TGTGCCAGCAGCAAACTCAACCAGCCCCAGCATTTT. This sequence encodes CASSKLNQPQHF.